What follows are 4 T cell receptor beta chains derived from one specimen sequenced in a study of blood T cell repertoires in COVID-19. Repertoires were generated with immunoSEQ multiplex PCR, while TCRdb's copy carries only in-frame clones and drops some. The table lists 250,000 to 350,000 clones, roughly 87% of them singletons. Specimen: peripheral blood. These receptors originate from a man aged 18 to 30 with active or convalescent COVID-19.

The V and J genes are TRBV7-2 and TRBJ1-3, with TRBD1 identical over 8 bases. The CDR3 length is 14 residues. V shed 3 bases and J 8 bases; nucleotides not matched to a gene: 6. Germline V gene data show CDR1 as SGHTA and CDR2 as FQGNSA. The DNA of the CDR3 is TGTGCCAGCAGCTTTCGGACAGGGTCCCACACCATATATTTT. This translates into CASSFRTGSHTIYF.

The chain joins TRBV14 to TRBJ1-6; D is uncertain. Germline V gene data show CDR1 as SGHDN and CDR2 as FVKESK. Trimming removed 6 bases from V and 7 bases from J, with 13 bases in between. This CDR3 is built from 14 residues. CDR3 region: CASSSVTANSPLHF. In nucleotides, the CDR3 is TGTGCCAGCAGTAGTGTTACAGCAAATTCACCCCTCCACTTT.

The chain uses TRBV7-3 and TRBJ2-7, with a weak D call TRBD1 (6 bases). V dropped 2 bases and J dropped 4 bases, with 15 bases sitting between them. The CDR3 runs to 15 residues. Germline V gives CDR1 SGHTA, CDR2 FQGTGA. CDR3 nucleotides: TGTGCCAGCAGCTTAGGGGGCGGAGAGGGGTACGAGCAGTACTTC. Protein: CASSLGGGEGYEQYF. The full variable domain, rest sourced from reference TRBV7-3 and TRBJ2-7, is GAGVSQTPSNKVTEKGKYVELRCDPISGHTALYWYRQSLGQGPEFLIYFQGTGAADDSGLPNDRFFAVRPEGSVSTLKIQRTERGDSAVYLCASSLGGGEGYEQYFGPGTRLTVT.

This chain joins TRBV7-9 and TRBJ1-3; 7 bases are a match to TRBD1. The CDR3 length is 15 residues. Per germline, CDR1 SEHNR and CDR2 FQNEAQ (reference sequence). Trimming took 5 bases from V and 0 from J; bases not matched to a gene: 4. The CDR3 protein is CASSPGQDSGNTIYF. The CDR3 DNA reads TGTGCCAGCAGCCCCGGACAGGACTCTGGAAACACCATATATTTT.